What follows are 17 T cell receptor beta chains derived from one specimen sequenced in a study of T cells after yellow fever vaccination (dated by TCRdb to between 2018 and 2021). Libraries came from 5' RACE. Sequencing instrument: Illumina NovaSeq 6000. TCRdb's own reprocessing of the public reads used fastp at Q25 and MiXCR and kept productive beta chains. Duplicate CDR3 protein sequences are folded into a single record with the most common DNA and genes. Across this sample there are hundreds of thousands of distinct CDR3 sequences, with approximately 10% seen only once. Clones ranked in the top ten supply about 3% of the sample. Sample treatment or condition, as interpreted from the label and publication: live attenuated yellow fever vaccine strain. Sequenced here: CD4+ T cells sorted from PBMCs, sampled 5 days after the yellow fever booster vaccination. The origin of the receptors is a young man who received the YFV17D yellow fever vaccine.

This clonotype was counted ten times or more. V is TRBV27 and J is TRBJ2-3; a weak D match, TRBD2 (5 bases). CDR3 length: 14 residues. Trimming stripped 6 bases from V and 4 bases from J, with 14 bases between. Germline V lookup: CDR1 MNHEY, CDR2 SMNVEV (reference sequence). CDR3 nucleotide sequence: TGTGCCAGCAGCCGGGGAAGTTACGCAGATACGCAGTATTTT. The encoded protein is CASSRGSYADTQYF.

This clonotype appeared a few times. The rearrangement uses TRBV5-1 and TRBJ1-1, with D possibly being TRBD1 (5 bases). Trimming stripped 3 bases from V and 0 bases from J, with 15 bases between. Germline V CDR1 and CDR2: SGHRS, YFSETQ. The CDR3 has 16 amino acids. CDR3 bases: TGCGCCAGCAGCTATTTCTCGACAGCCATGAACACTGAAGCTTTCTTT. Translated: CASSYFSTAMNTEAFF.

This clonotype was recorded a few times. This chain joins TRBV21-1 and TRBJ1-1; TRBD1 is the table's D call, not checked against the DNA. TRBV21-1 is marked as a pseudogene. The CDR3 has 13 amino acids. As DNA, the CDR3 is TGTGCCAGCAGCAATACAGGGGTCACTGAAGCTTTCTTT. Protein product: CASSNTGVTEAFF.

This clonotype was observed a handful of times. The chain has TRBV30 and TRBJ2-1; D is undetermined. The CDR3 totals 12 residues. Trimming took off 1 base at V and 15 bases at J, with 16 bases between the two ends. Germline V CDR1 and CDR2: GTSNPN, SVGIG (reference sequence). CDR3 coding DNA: TGTGCCTGGAGTGCCGGTGGGCAAAGTCGGTTCTTC. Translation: CAWSAGGQSRFF.

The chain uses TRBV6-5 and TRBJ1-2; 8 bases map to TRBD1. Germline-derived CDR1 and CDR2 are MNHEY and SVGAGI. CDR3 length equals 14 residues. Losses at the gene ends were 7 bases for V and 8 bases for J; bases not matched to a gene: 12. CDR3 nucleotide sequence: TGTGCCAGCACCAGCGCTCAGGGGGCGCAAGGCTACACCTTC. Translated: CASTSAQGAQGYTF.

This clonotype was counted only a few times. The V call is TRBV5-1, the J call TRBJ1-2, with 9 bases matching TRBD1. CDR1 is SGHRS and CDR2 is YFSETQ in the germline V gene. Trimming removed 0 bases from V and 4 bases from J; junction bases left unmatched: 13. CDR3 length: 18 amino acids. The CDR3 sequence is CASSLAGPPGQGGYGYTF. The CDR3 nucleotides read TGCGCCAGCAGCTTGGCCGGGCCTCCGGGACAGGGTGGCTATGGCTACACCTTC.

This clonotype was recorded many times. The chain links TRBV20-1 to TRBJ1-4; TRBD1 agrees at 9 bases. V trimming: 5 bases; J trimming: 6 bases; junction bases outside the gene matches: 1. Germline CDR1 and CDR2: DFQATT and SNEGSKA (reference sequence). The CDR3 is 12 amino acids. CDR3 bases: TGCAGTGCTCGACAGGGGGATGAAAAACTGTTTTTT. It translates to CSARQGDEKLFF.

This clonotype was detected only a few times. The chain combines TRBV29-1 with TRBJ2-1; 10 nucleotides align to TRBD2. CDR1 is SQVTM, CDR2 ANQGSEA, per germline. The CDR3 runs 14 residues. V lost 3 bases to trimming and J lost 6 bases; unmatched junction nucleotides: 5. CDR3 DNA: TGCAGCGTTGATCTGCCTAGCGGGGGCAATGAGCAGTTCTTC. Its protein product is CSVDLPSGGNEQFF.

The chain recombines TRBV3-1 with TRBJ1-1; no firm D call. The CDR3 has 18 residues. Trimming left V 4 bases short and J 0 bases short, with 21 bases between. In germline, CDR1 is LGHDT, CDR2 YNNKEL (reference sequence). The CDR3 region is CASSPGRPSEPMNTEAFF. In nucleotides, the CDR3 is TGTGCCAGCAGCCCGGGCCGGCCCTCCGAGCCCATGAACACTGAAGCTTTCTTT.

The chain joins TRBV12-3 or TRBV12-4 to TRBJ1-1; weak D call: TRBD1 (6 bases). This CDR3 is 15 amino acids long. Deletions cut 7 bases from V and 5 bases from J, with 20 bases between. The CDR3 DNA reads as TGTGCCAGCAACCTCCAGGGGACGGTGGGAACTGAAGCTTTCTTT. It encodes CASNLQGTVGTEAFF.

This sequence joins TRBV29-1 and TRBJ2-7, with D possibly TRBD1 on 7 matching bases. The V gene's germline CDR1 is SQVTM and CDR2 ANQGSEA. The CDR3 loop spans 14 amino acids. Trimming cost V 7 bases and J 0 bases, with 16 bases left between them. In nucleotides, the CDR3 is TGCAGCGCGATCTTGCGGGACAGCTCCTACGAGCAGTACTTC. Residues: CSAILRDSSYEQYF.

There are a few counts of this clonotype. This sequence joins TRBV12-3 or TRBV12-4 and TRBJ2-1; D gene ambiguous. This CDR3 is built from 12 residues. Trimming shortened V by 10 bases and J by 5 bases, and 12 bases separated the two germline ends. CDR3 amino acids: CATSPRNNEQFF. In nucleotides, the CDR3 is TGTGCCACCTCGCCCAGGAACAATGAGCAGTTCTTC.

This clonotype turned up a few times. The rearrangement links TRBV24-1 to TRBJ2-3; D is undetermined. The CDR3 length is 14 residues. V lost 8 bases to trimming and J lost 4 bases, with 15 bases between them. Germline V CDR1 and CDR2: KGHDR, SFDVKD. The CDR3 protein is CATTPKRSPDTQYF. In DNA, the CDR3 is TGTGCCACCACCCCGAAGAGGTCCCCAGATACGCAGTATTTT.

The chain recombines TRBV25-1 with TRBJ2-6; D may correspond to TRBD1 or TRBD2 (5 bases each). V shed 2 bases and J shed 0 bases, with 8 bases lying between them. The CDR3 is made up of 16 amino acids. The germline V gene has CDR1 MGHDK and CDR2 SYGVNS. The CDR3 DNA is TGTGCCAGCAGTGAAGGGGGTAGCTCTGGGGCCAACGTCCTGACTTTC. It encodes CASSEGGSSGANVLTF.

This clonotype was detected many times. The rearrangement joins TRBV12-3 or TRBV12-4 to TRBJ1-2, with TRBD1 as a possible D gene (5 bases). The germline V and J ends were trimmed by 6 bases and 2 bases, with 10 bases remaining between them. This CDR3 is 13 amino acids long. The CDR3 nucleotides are TGTGCCAGCAGCCTGACAGTGAACTATGGCTACACCTTC. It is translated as CASSLTVNYGYTF.

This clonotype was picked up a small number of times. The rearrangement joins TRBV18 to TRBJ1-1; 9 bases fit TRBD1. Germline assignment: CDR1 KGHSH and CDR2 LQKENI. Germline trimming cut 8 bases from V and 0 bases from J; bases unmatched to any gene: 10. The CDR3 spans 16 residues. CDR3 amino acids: CASAIGQGTLNTEAFF. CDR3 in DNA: TGTGCCAGCGCAATTGGACAGGGGACCCTGAACACTGAAGCTTTCTTT.

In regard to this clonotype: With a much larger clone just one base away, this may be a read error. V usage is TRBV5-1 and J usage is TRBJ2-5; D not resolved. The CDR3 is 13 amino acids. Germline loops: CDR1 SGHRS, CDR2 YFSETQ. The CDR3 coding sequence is TGCGCCTGCAGCTTCCAGGAAGGGGAGACCCAGTACTTC. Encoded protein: CACSFQEGETQYF.